A single sample is the source of the 22 T cell receptor beta chains below, sequenced in a study of blood T cell repertoires in COVID-19. Clones were read by immunoSEQ multiplex PCR, and TCRdb kept only the in-frame ones, dropping some. The data contain 100,000 to 150,000 clones, around 89% of them singletons. Sequenced: peripheral blood. These TCRs come from a man between 50 and 59 years old with active or convalescent COVID-19.

The chain uses TRBV5-8 and TRBJ2-1; D unresolved. The CDR3 has 15 amino acids. Trimming removed 3 bases from V and 4 bases from J, with 14 bases in between. The germline CDR1 and CDR2 sequences are SGHTS and YDEGEE. The CDR3 is CASSSLTVSYNEQFF. CDR3 DNA sequence: TGTGCCAGCAGCTCCCTTACAGTTTCGTACAATGAGCAGTTCTTC. Filled out from reference TRBV5-8 and TRBJ2-1, the complete variable domain reads EAGVTQSPTHLIKTRGQQATLRCSPISGHTSVYWYQQALGLGLQFLLWYDEGEERNRGNFPPRFSGRQFPNYSSELNVNALELEDSALYLCASSSLTVSYNEQFFGPGTRLTVL.

V usage is TRBV19 and J usage is TRBJ2-2; D is possibly TRBD1 (6 bases). The CDR3 is 18 amino acids. Germline V gene lookup returns CDR1 LNHDA and CDR2 SQIVND (reference sequence). Trimming cost V 0 bases and J 1 base, with 15 bases left between them. The CDR3 sequence: CASSIEGASNRNTGELFF. The DNA for the CDR3 is TGTGCCAGTAGTATAGAGGGGGCATCGAACCGGAACACCGGGGAGCTGTTTTTT.

The chain combines TRBV28 with TRBJ1-6, with D uncertain. This CDR3 has 15 residues. Germline loops: CDR1 MDHEN, CDR2 SYDVKM. The V end was cut by 7 bases, the J end by 3 bases, with 13 bases between. CDR3: CASNPPQDYNSPLHF. The CDR3 DNA reads as TGTGCCAGCAATCCGCCCCAGGACTATAATTCACCCCTCCACTTT.

The chain is built from TRBV21-1 and TRBJ2-1; TRBD2 reflects the table's D call only, with no check against the DNA. TRBV21-1 has pseudogene status. The CDR3 runs to 17 residues. This chain's CDR3 is CASSKVLAGPTYNEQFF. The CDR3 DNA is TGTGCCAGCAGCAAAGTCCTAGCGGGGCCTACCTACAATGAGCAGTTCTTC.

The chain uses TRBV29-1 and TRBJ1-5, with D tentatively TRBD1 (6 bases). The CDR3 is 11 residues long. The germline V gene encodes CDR1 SQVTM and CDR2 ANQGSEA. V lost 3 bases and J lost 12, with 12 bases in between. In nucleotides, the CDR3 is TGCAGCGTTGAGCAGGGGAGGGTCCAGCATTTT. This codes for CSVEQGRVQHF.

The chain links TRBV11-3 to TRBJ2-5; 8 positions match TRBD1. The V gene end was trimmed by 5 bases and the J gene end by 5 bases; junction bases not matched to a gene: 4. The germline V gene has CDR1 SGHNT and CDR2 YENEEA. The length of the CDR3 is 13 residues. The CDR3 DNA follows: TGTGCCAGCAGCGGACAGGGTTCGGAGACCCAGTACTTC. Its protein is CASSGQGSETQYF.

The rearrangement uses TRBV6-5 and TRBJ1-4, with D maybe TRBD1 (5 bases). This CDR3 spans 15 amino acids. Trimming shortened V by 7 bases and J by 4 bases, and 16 bases separated the two germline ends. Germline-derived CDR1 and CDR2 are MNHEY and SVGAGI. This CDR3 is CASKSGTHDNEKLFF. CDR3 in DNA: TGTGCCAGCAAGTCGGGGACTCACGATAATGAAAAACTGTTTTTT.

The chain recombines TRBV12-3 or TRBV12-4 with TRBJ2-5, with 7 bases that match TRBD2. V lost 5 bases and J lost 4; bases outside the gene matches: 1. This CDR3 region has 12 residues. The chain's CDR3 is CASSGGGETQYF. Here the CDR3 DNA reads TGTGCCAGCAGTGGGGGGGGAGAGACCCAGTACTTC.

The genes are TRBV19 and TRBJ2-2, with a weak D call TRBD1 (6 bases). Germline V gene lookup returns CDR1 LNHDA and CDR2 SQIVND (reference sequence). CDR3 size: 14 residues. V dropped 3 bases and J dropped 4 bases, with 9 bases sitting between them. CDR3 loop: CASSIDRFTGELFF. In nucleotides, the CDR3 is TGTGCCAGTAGTATTGACAGGTTCACCGGGGAGCTGTTTTTT. Looking up the rest from reference TRBV19 and TRBJ2-2 gives the full variable domain: DGGITQSPKYLFRKEGQNVTLSCEQNLNHDAMYWYRQDPGQGLRLIYYSQIVNDFQKGDIAEGYSVSREKKESFPLTVTSAQKNPTAFYLCASSIDRFTGELFFGEGSRLTVL.

The rearrangement links TRBV3-1 (or the pseudogene TRBV3-2) to TRBJ2-5, with 11 bases fitting TRBD2. This CDR3 region has 18 residues. The germline gives CDR1 LGHDT, CDR2 YNNKEL (reference sequence). J was trimmed by 3 bases and V by 4 bases; bases with no gene match: 13. CDR3 sequence (DNA): TGTGCCAGCAGCCCCCAAAAACTAGCGGGGGCGCTTGAAGAGACCCAGTACTTC. Its translation is CASSPQKLAGALEETQYF.

J is TRBJ2-1 and V is TRBV5-5; 7 bases align to TRBD2. Unmatched junction bases numbered 2, after V lost 2 bases and J lost 3 bases. Germline V CDR1 and CDR2: SGHKS, YYEKEE (reference sequence). The CDR3 is 14 residues long. The CDR3 DNA is TGTGCCAGCAGCTTTTGGGGGGGCTACAATGAGCAGTTCTTC. Translating it yields CASSFWGGYNEQFF. Together with reference TRBV5-5 and TRBJ2-1, the CDR3 gives the full variable domain: DAGVTQSPTHLIKTRGQQVTLRCSPISGHKSVSWYQQVLGQGPQFIFQYYEKEERGRGNFPDRFSARQFPNYSSELNVNALLLGDSALYLCASSFWGGYNEQFFGPGTRLTVL.

V usage is TRBV6-5 and J usage is TRBJ2-5; 7 bases align to TRBD1. With 5 bases clipped from V and 5 bases from J, the junction kept 8 bases outside the gene matches. The CDR3 sequence is 14 residues long. The germline V gene encodes CDR1 MNHEY and CDR2 SVGAGI. CDR3 in DNA: TGTGCCAGCAGTCCCCTGACAGGGTTGGAGACCCAGTACTTC. It specifies CASSPLTGLETQYF.

The chain combines TRBV19 with TRBJ2-5; D might be TRBD2 (6 bases). The germline V gene has CDR1 LNHDA and CDR2 SQIVND (reference sequence). The CDR3 loop spans 11 amino acids. Trimming shortened V by 9 bases and J by 7 bases, and 12 bases separated the two germline ends. The CDR3 DNA is TGTGCCAGCAGACTAGAAGGGACCCAGTACTTC. Protein: CASRLEGTQYF.

CDR3 region: CASSLGAGGGYTF. DNA for the CDR3: TGTGCCAGCAGCCTAGGGGCAGGGGGGGGCTACACCTTC. This chain uses TRBV12-3 or TRBV12-4 with TRBJ1-2, with TRBD1 matching over 7 bases. The length of the CDR3 is 13 residues. With V trimmed by 6 bases and J by 8 bases, 9 bases remained unmatched.

This clone was found once. This chain connects TRBV27 to TRBJ1-6; possibly TRBD1 for D (6 bases). Germline loops: CDR1 MNHEY, CDR2 SMNVEV (reference sequence). Trimming cost V 0 bases and J 10 bases, with 16 bases left between them. The CDR3 runs 16 residues. CDR3 DNA: TGTGCCAGCAGTTTATCTCCTCAACAGGGCGGATCACCCCTCCACTTT. Amino acids: CASSLSPQQGGSPLHF.

The chain has TRBV6-5 and TRBJ2-3; 9 nucleotides align to TRBD2. With V trimmed by 2 bases and J by 7 bases, 10 bases remained unmatched. The CDR3 totals 16 residues. Germline CDR1 MNHEY, CDR2 SVGAGI. For the CDR3, the DNA is TGTGCCAGCAGTTACGCGGCGGGGGGGCTACTTAATACGCAGTATTTT. It yields the protein CASSYAAGGLLNTQYF.

This chain uses TRBV10-3 with TRBJ1-3; D unclear. V was clipped by 3 bases and J by 0 bases, with 12 bases between them. Per germline, CDR1 ENHRY and CDR2 SYGVKD. This CDR3 has 16 amino acids. CDR3 in DNA: TGTGCCATCAGTGAACCCGACGGGGTCTCTGGAAACACCATATATTTT. It yields the protein CAISEPDGVSGNTIYF.

The V and J genes are TRBV5-4 and TRBJ1-4; TRBD1 matches at 8 bases. Trimming took 4 bases from V and 7 from J; bases not matched to a gene: 9. CDR1 SGHNT and CDR2 YYREEE come from the germline V gene (reference sequence). The CDR3 loop spans 15 amino acids. The CDR3 DNA reads as TGTGCCAGCAGCCAGGACAGGGCCCGTGGTGAAAAACTGTTTTTT. As protein: CASSQDRARGEKLFF.

The CDR3 is CASSALQGALSAGELFF. CDR3 bases: TGTGCCAGCAGTGCCCTACAGGGGGCCCTGTCTGCCGGGGAGCTGTTTTTT. V gene TRBV6-1 combines with J gene TRBJ2-2, with 9 bases aligning to TRBD1. The CDR3 is 17 residues long. The junction had 12 bases not matched to a gene; V was cut back by 4 bases and J by 6 bases. Germline CDR1 reads MNHNS; CDR2 reads SASEGT.

Only one count was recorded for this clone. The chain couples TRBV9 to TRBJ1-2, with a possible D match to TRBD1 (6 bases). This CDR3 comprises 14 residues. Germline V gives CDR1 SGDLS, CDR2 YYNGEE. Trimming took 2 bases from V and 6 from J, leaving 14 bases between them. CDR3 protein: CASSVYQTGDGYTF. The CDR3 coding sequence is TGTGCCAGCAGCGTGTATCAGACAGGAGATGGCTACACCTTC.

The gene calls are TRBV23-1 and TRBJ1-5, with no clear D. TRBV23-1 is an ORF, with its function uncertain. CDR3 length: 14 residues. V lost 5 bases and J lost 9, with 17 bases in between. As DNA, the CDR3 is TGCGCCAGCAGTGGGATTATAGCGAGGCGGCCCCAGCATTTT. Amino acid sequence: CASSGIIARRPQHF.

The J gene is TRBJ1-6, the V gene TRBV19; 10 bases align to TRBD1. This CDR3 contains 16 residues. CDR1 LNHDA and CDR2 SQIVND come from the germline V gene (reference sequence). The trim removed 5 bases at V and 10 bases at J, leaving 11 bases unmatched. CDR3 coding DNA: TGTGCCAGTAGTGCTGTGGACAGGGGGAGGCGATCACCCCTCCACTTT. Amino acids: CASSAVDRGRRSPLHF.